The 16 T cell receptor beta chains below were found in one sample sequenced in a study of a mutant IDH1 vaccine in newly diagnosed glioma. Clones were read by immunoSEQ multiplex PCR, and TCRdb kept only the in-frame ones, dropping some. The sample lists about 82,000 clones, approximately 85% seen once, with 2% to 2.5% in the top ten. As for time point: week 23, last vaccination. Vaccination used 300 ug of mutant IDH1 20-mer peptide per dose, with topical imiquimod. Antigens for these TCRs are unknown. Specimen: PBMCs, collected from a glioma patient whose treatment included an IDH1 peptide vaccine. These receptors originate from a man under 40 with glioma. Some clones in this sample may be carry-over from other donors' samples.

The gene calls are TRBV18 and TRBJ1-2; unclear D gene. CDR3 length equals 17 residues. Trimming stripped 1 base from V and 5 bases from J, with 20 bases between. From germline, CDR1 is KGHSH and CDR2 LQKENI. CDR3 residues: CASSPRGGAENLYGYTF. Written as DNA, the CDR3 is TGTGCCAGCTCACCACGTGGCGGTGCAGAGAATCTTTATGGCTACACCTTC. Complete variable domain (other parts from reference TRBV18 and TRBJ1-2): NAGVMQNPRHLVRRRGQEARLRCSPMKGHSHVYWYRQLPEEGLKFMVYLQKENIIDESGMPKERFSAEFPKEGPSILRIQQVVRGDSAAYFCASSPRGGAENLYGYTFGSGTRLTVV.

This chain joins TRBV28 and TRBJ1-3; 9 positions match TRBD1. The CDR3 runs 17 residues. The V and J ends lost 3 bases and 1 base, in that order; junction bases with no gene match: 7. Looked up from germline, CDR1 is MDHEN and CDR2 is SYDVKM. The CDR3 DNA sequence: TGTGCCAGCAGTTTTAGGGACAGGGCTTTTTCTGGAAACACCATATATTTT. Residues: CASSFRDRAFSGNTIYF.

The rearrangement links TRBV11-2 to TRBJ2-7; possibly TRBD1 for D (5 bases). Germline-derived CDR1 and CDR2 are SGHAT and FQNNGV. V lost 5 bases to trimming and J lost 7 bases, with 21 bases between them. The length of the CDR3 is 15 residues. The DNA for the CDR3 is TGTGCCAGCAGCGCGCGACAGTCCCGAGCATTTGAGCAGTACTTC. Protein product: CASSARQSRAFEQYF.

The chain is built from TRBV19 and TRBJ2-6; a weak D match, TRBD1 (6 bases). Germline CDR1 reads LNHDA; CDR2 reads SQIVND (reference sequence). The CDR3 consists of 17 residues. With 5 bases removed from V and 0 bases from J, the gap between germline ends came to 14 bases. CDR3 coding DNA: TGTGCCAGTAGTTTCACAGGGCTTGTCTCTGGGGCCAACGTCCTGACTTTC. Its translation is CASSFTGLVSGANVLTF.

The genes are TRBV30 and TRBJ2-1, with 8 bases that match TRBD2. The CDR3 is 13 amino acids. V shed 2 bases, J shed 8 bases, and the junction held 5 bases outside the gene matches. The germline gives CDR1 GTSNPN, CDR2 SVGIG (reference sequence). DNA of the CDR3: TGTGCCTGGAGTAAGGGACTAGTCTATGAGCAGTTCTTC. This gives the protein CAWSKGLVYEQFF.

The chain recombines TRBV4-2 with TRBJ1-2; no firm D call. CDR1 is LGHNA, CDR2 YNFKEQ, per germline. The CDR3 spans 15 residues. Trimming shortened V by 0 bases and J by 3 bases, and 11 bases separated the two germline ends. The DNA of the CDR3 is TGTGCCAGCAGCCAAGATTTAAGGCAGGACTATGGCTACACCTTC. Amino acid sequence: CASSQDLRQDYGYTF.

This clone was seen only a few times. The gene calls are TRBV6-5 and TRBJ1-1; D possibly corresponds to TRBD1 (6 bases). The CDR3 extends over 12 amino acids. V was shortened by 6 bases and J by 1 base, with 6 bases between the two germline ends. Germline lookup yields CDR1 MNHEY and CDR2 SVGAGI. CDR3 residues: CASRGGNTEAFF. As DNA, the CDR3 is TGTGCCAGCAGAGGGGGGAACACTGAAGCTTTCTTT.

The rearrangement links TRBV4-2 to TRBJ2-1; 9 bases align to TRBD2. Germline V lookup: CDR1 LGHNA, CDR2 YNFKEQ. Germline trimming cut 4 bases from V and 10 bases from J; bases unmatched to any gene: 5. The CDR3 length is 13 residues. The CDR3 DNA follows: TGTGCCAGCAGCCTTCGTAGCGGGGGAGAGCAGTTCTTC. Protein product: CASSLRSGGEQFF.

The chain combines TRBV2 with TRBJ2-2, with 10 nucleotides matching TRBD2. This CDR3 spans 17 amino acids. The junction had 8 bases not matched to a gene; V was cut back by 4 bases and J by 3 bases. CDR1 is SNHLY, CDR2 FYNNEI, per germline. The CDR3 region has the DNA TGTGCCAGCAGTGTTTCTAGCGGGGGATTTGACACCGGGGAGCTGTTTTTT. This encodes CASSVSSGGFDTGELFF.

This chain joins TRBV23-1 and TRBJ1-6; no reliable D call. TRBV23-1 is known as an ORF, though its function is uncertain. The CDR3 is made up of 17 amino acids. V was clipped by 2 bases and J by 9 bases, with 20 bases between them. CDR3 in amino acids: CASSQRPRAASPSPLHF. CDR3 sequence (DNA): TGCGCCAGCAGTCAACGTCCCCGGGCCGCGAGCCCTTCACCCCTCCACTTT.

This chain links TRBV4-1 with TRBJ2-1; D could derive from TRBD1 or TRBD2 (5 bases each). Deletions cut 3 bases from V and 8 bases from J, with 11 bases between. Germline V gene sequence: CDR1 MGHRA, CDR2 YSYEKL. The CDR3 has 13 amino acids. CDR3 sequence reads: CASSHPGTYEQFF. CDR3 DNA: TGCGCCAGCAGCCACCCCGGGACGTATGAGCAGTTCTTC.

This chain joins TRBV4-3 and TRBJ2-6; no definite D call. Germline CDR1 LGHNA, CDR2 YSLEER. The length of the CDR3 is 15 residues. V lost 4 bases and J lost 1, with 8 bases in between. The CDR3 here is CASSPSISGANVLTF. CDR3 in DNA: TGCGCCAGCAGCCCCAGCATTTCTGGGGCCAACGTCCTGACTTTC.

The J gene is TRBJ2-2, the V gene TRBV5-1; possible D gene TRBD1, 6 bases. With 4 bases removed from V and 1 base from J, the gap between germline ends came to 17 bases. The CDR3 length is 17 residues. Per germline, CDR1 SGHRS and CDR2 YFSETQ. The CDR3 bases are TGCGCCAGCAGCCAACAGACAGGTCAAGAGAACACCGGGGAGCTGTTTTTT. Translated: CASSQQTGQENTGELFF.

The J gene is TRBJ2-5, the V gene TRBV7-2; 14 positions agree with TRBD2. The DNA end is a closer match to TRBJ2-7, so the J assignment may be wrong. The germline V gene encodes CDR1 SGHTA and CDR2 FQGNSA. The CDR3 totals 17 residues. CDR3 residues: CASSLTGLAGVPNEQYF. The CDR3 DNA reads TGTGCCAGCAGCCTAACGGGACTAGCGGGGGTCCCTAACGAGCAGTACTTC.

This chain links TRBV7-9 with TRBJ1-2; D is undetermined. This CDR3 has 14 amino acids. With 2 bases removed from V and 3 bases from J, the gap between germline ends came to 10 bases. CDR1 and CDR2 from the germline V gene are SEHNR and FQNEAQ (reference sequence). CDR3 sequence: CASSLSAAYYGYTF. DNA for the CDR3: TGTGCCAGCAGCTTATCCGCAGCATACTATGGCTACACCTTC.

The chain joins TRBV9 to TRBJ1-2; 7 bases fit TRBD1. The CDR3 consists of 13 residues. The V and J ends lost 0 bases and 4 bases, in that order; junction bases with no gene match: 0. Per the germline V gene, CDR1 is SGDLS and CDR2 is YYNGEE. The chain's CDR3 is CASSVDRGYGYTF. As DNA, the CDR3 is TGTGCCAGCAGCGTAGACAGGGGCTATGGCTACACCTTC.